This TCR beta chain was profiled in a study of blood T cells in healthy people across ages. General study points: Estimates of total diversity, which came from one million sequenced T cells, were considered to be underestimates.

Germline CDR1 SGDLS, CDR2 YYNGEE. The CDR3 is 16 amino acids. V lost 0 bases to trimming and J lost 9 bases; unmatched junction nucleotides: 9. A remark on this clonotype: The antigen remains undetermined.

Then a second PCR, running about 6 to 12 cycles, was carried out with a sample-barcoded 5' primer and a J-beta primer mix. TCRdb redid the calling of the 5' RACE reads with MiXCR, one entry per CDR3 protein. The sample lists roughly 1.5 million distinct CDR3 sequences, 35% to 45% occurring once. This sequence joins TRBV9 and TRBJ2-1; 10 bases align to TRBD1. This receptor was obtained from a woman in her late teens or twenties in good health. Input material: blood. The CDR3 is CASSVALGQGQGEQFF. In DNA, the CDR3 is TGTGCCAGCAGCGTAGCCTTGGGACAGGGGCAGGGTGAGCAGTTCTTC. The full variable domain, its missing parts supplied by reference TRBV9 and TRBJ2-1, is DSGVTQTPKHLITATGQRVTLRCSPRSGDLSVYWYQQSLDQGLQFLIQYYNGEERAKGNILERFSAQQFPDLHSELNLSSLELGDSALYFCASSVALGQGQGEQFFGPGTRLTVL.